This T cell receptor beta chain was documented in a study of regulatory T cells in long-lasting Graves disease. Background on the study: Recently diagnosed Graves' patients had received antithyroid drugs for under 3 months.

Findings and limits, study-wide: Persistent Graves' patients showed a TCR diversity that was lower than that of newly diagnosed ones.

In building TCR beta libraries, iRepertoire HTBI primers were used together with Arm-PCR of CDR3 regions. One entry per CDR3 protein, called by TCRdb with MiXCR from the multiplex PCR reads. The table includes 440,000 or so distinct CDR3 sequences, approximately 16% detected once. About this clonotype: Antigen unknown.

With V trimmed by 4 bases and J by 9 bases, 10 bases remained unmatched. Germline CDR1 and CDR2: LGHDT and YNNKEL (reference sequence). CDR3 length: 16 residues. Time point noted: newly diagnosed GD, antithyroid drugs for less than 3 months. The TCR library was made from RNA that had been extracted from PBMCs in TRIzol. Under American Thyroid Association guidelines, Graves' disease was diagnosed. The authors drew 8.5 to 9 milliliters of peripheral blood into EDTA tubes. This same sample was also taken into another study, of T cells in Graves' hyperthyroidism and ophthalmopathy.

The clonotype was recovered from a woman between 25 and 40 years old with Graves disease. This sequence joins TRBV3-1 and TRBJ2-1, with 12 bases fitting TRBD2. The specimen comprised peripheral blood mononuclear cells (PBMCs), sampled at new diagnosis, from a patient treated with antithyroid drugs. CDR3 sequence reads: CASSPGLAGFYGEQFF. The CDR3 DNA is TGTGCCAGCAGCCCGGGACTAGCGGGCTTTTATGGTGAGCAGTTCTTC.